This T cell receptor (beta chain) was found in a study of shared T cell receptors in the human thymus. J lost 8 bases, V lost 3 bases, and 9 bases had no gene match. Germline values: CDR1 GTSNPN, CDR2 SVGIG (reference sequence). CDR3 size: 14 residues. Assay: immunoSEQ multiplex PCR; the TCRdb copy retains only in-frame clones and omits some. The table has some 720,000 clones, roughly 90% seen once. These same data were also listed under a study on human thymus T cells. That source notes: Healthy Finnish infants undergoing corrective surgery for congenital heart defects were the donors. Resections from corrective heart surgery supplied the thymus tissue. Apparent bias marked the V and J gene usage of thymic and blood repertoires.

Material for sequencing was thymocytes. The chain uses TRBV30 and TRBJ2-4; 8 nucleotides match TRBD2. This receptor was taken from a boy under two years old with a congenital heart defect. The CDR3 sequence is CAWRSSGSLHIQYF. CDR3 nucleotides: TGTGCCTGGAGATCGAGCGGGAGTTTACACATTCAGTACTTC.